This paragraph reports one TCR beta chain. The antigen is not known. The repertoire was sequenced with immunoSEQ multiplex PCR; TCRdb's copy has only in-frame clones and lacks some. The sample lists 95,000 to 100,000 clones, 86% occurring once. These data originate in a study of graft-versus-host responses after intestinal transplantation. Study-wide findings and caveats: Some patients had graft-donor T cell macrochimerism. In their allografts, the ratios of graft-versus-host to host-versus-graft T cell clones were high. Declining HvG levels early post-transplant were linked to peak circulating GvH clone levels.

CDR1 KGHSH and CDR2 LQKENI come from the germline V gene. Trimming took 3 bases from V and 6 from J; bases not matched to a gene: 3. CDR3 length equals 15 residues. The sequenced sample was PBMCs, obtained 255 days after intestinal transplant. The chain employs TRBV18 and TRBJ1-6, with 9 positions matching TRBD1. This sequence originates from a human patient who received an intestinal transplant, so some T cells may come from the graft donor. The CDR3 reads CASSPTGQGNSPLHF. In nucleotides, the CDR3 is TGTGCCAGCTCACCTACGGGACAGGGTAATTCACCCCTCCACTTT.